Each of the 15 T cell receptor beta chains below was sequenced from the same sample in a study of blood T cell repertoires in COVID-19. Sequencing was performed with immunoSEQ multiplex PCR; in TCRdb, only in-frame clones are kept and a portion is missing. The sample lists 100,000 to 150,000 clones, 85% to 90% seen once, with 2% to 2.5% in the top ten. The specimen was peripheral blood. The receptor set was obtained from a man in his 70s with active COVID-19.

The chain links TRBV5-1 to TRBJ2-4; weak D call: TRBD2 (5 bases). The germline V gene has CDR1 SGHRS and CDR2 YFSETQ. V dropped 5 bases and J dropped 6 bases, with 9 bases sitting between them. The CDR3 runs to 12 residues. CDR3 amino acids: CASSARGNIQYF. The CDR3 bases are TGCGCCAGCAGTGCCCGGGGAAACATTCAGTACTTC.

The chain joins TRBV4-1 to TRBJ2-7; tentatively, D is TRBD2 (5 bases). V was clipped by 1 base and J by 3 bases, with 13 bases between them. Germline V gives CDR1 MGHRA, CDR2 YSYEKL. CDR3 length: 15 residues. CDR3 sequence reads: CASSQGGGSSYEQYF. CDR3 DNA: TGCGCCAGCAGCCAAGGTGGAGGATCCAGCTACGAGCAGTACTTC.

V usage is TRBV24-1 and J usage is TRBJ2-3; 7 bases align to TRBD1. Germline V lookup: CDR1 KGHDR, CDR2 SFDVKD. CDR3 length: 13 residues. The V and J ends lost 9 bases and 2 bases, in that order; junction bases with no gene match: 4. The CDR3: CATQGVSTDTQYF. DNA of the CDR3: TGTGCCACCCAGGGGGTGTCCACAGATACGCAGTATTTT.

The chain uses TRBV7-9 and TRBJ2-3; 10 bases agree with TRBD2. CDR3 length equals 14 residues. Trimming removed 5 bases from V and 3 bases from J; junction bases left unmatched: 2. Germline V gene data show CDR1 as SEHNR and CDR2 as FQNEAQ (reference sequence). The CDR3 nucleotides read TGTGCCAGCAGCCGACTAGCGGGTACAGATACGCAGTATTTT. Its translation is CASSRLAGTDTQYF.

The rearrangement links TRBV5-8 to TRBJ1-2, with TRBD1 as a possible D gene (6 bases). Deletions cut 2 bases from V and 4 bases from J, with 18 bases between. Germline V gives CDR1 SGHTS, CDR2 YDEGEE. This CDR3 contains 16 residues. Written as DNA, the CDR3 is TGTGCCAGCAGCTTAATGCATTTACAGGGAGCCTATGGCTACACCTTC. Its protein is CASSLMHLQGAYGYTF.

Written as DNA, the CDR3 is TGTGCCAGCAGTCCCGGACAGGGTCTAAAGAACTATGGCTACACCTTC. Translation gives CASSPGQGLKNYGYTF. The chain employs TRBV27 and TRBJ1-2; 8 bases line up with TRBD1. CDR1 is MNHEY and CDR2 is SMNVEV in the germline V gene (reference sequence). J gave up 2 bases and V 5 bases, and 10 bases lay outside the gene matches. This CDR3 comprises 16 residues.

The CDR3 DNA reads TGTGCCAGCAGTTTTGGGACACGTTATGAAAAACTGTTTTTT. As protein: CASSFGTRYEKLFF. The chain employs TRBV28 and TRBJ1-4, with a weak D call TRBD1 (6 bases). Germline CDR1 and CDR2: MDHEN and SYDVKM. The V end lost 3 bases, the J end lost 6 bases, and 11 bases lay between the germline ends. There are 14 residues in the CDR3.

V usage is TRBV6-5 and J usage is TRBJ1-2; D is ambiguous. V was pared by 8 bases and J by 2 bases, with 9 bases between. The CDR3 length is 12 residues. Germline lookup yields CDR1 MNHEY and CDR2 SVGAGI. CDR3: CASATNNYGYTF. The CDR3 coding sequence is TGTGCCAGCGCGACAAACAACTATGGCTACACCTTC.

This clone has just one count. V is TRBV9 and J is TRBJ1-4, with TRBD1 matching 7 bases. CDR3 length: 16 residues. V shed 3 bases and J 8 bases; nucleotides not matched to a gene: 13. Germline lookup yields CDR1 SGDLS and CDR2 YYNGEE. In DNA form, the CDR3 reads TGTGCCAGCAGCGCCTCTGACAGGGTAGGAGGGGAAAAACTGTTTTTT. Translating gives CASSASDRVGGEKLFF.

This clone appeared a few times. The chain has TRBV7-3 and TRBJ2-1; 8 nucleotides align to TRBD1. Germline V gene data show CDR1 as SGHTA and CDR2 as FQGTGA. V shed 5 bases, J shed 7 bases, and the junction held 7 bases outside the gene matches. The CDR3 sequence is 14 residues long. Here the CDR3 reads CASSRDRGGNEQFF. Written as DNA, the CDR3 is TGTGCCAGCAGCAGAGACAGGGGAGGAAATGAGCAGTTCTTC. The variable domain in full, with the rest retrieved from reference TRBV7-3 and TRBJ2-1, is GAGVSQTPSNKVTEKGKYVELRCDPISGHTALYWYRQSLGQGPEFLIYFQGTGAADDSGLPNDRFFAVRPEGSVSTLKIQRTERGDSAVYLCASSRDRGGNEQFFGPGTRLTVL.

The genes are TRBV7-9 and TRBJ2-7; 7 bases are shared with TRBD1. The CDR3 totals 14 residues. Trimming removed 4 bases from V and 2 bases from J; junction bases left unmatched: 5. Germline CDR1 and CDR2: SEHNR and FQNEAQ (reference sequence). The CDR3 loop is CASSSPGTAYEQYF. For the CDR3, the DNA is TGTGCCAGCAGCTCTCCCGGGACAGCCTACGAGCAGTACTTC.

The V call is TRBV28, the J call TRBJ2-2, with 14 bases that match TRBD2. Unmatched junction bases numbered 6, after V lost 7 bases and J lost 8 bases. CDR3 length: 15 residues. The germline V gene encodes CDR1 MDHEN and CDR2 SYDVKM. The CDR3 DNA is TGTGCCAGCACCCGAAGGACTAGCGGGAGGGGGGAGCTGTTTTTT. Translated: CASTRRTSGRGELFF.

J is TRBJ2-5 and V is TRBV7-9, with TRBD2 as a possible D gene (6 bases). Trimming shortened V by 6 bases and J by 5 bases, and 22 bases separated the two germline ends. Germline V gene data show CDR1 as SEHNR and CDR2 as FQNEAQ (reference sequence). The CDR3 covers 16 residues. The CDR3 DNA reads TGTGCCAGCAGTTTCGGGCAGGGTTCGGGGGTTGAGACCCAGTACTTC. Protein sequence: CASSFGQGSGVETQYF. Full variable domain (outside the CDR3, taken from reference TRBV7-9 and TRBJ2-5): DTGVSQNPRHKITKRGQNVTFRCDPISEHNRLYWYRQTLGQGPEFLTYFQNEAQLEKSRLLSDRFSAERPKGSFSTLEIQRTEQGDSAMYLCASSFGQGSGVETQYFGPGTRLLVL.

The V call is TRBV9, the J call TRBJ2-7; TRBD2 aligns across 8 bases. The germline V gene has CDR1 SGDLS and CDR2 YYNGEE. Unmatched junction bases numbered 6, after V lost 4 bases and J lost 3 bases. The CDR3 consists of 14 residues. The CDR3, as DNA: TGTGCCAGCAGCCCCACGGGAGGGAGCTACGAGCAGTACTTC. This translates into CASSPTGGSYEQYF.

This rearrangement joins TRBV11-2 to TRBJ2-1; 9 nucleotides line up with TRBD2. The CDR3 length is 16 residues. The germline CDR1 and CDR2 sequences are SGHAT and FQNNGV. V gave up 5 bases and J gave up 6 bases; unmatched junction bases: 11. Here the CDR3 reads CASSTRLADKLNEQFF. In DNA, the CDR3 is TGTGCCAGCAGCACACGACTAGCGGACAAGCTCAATGAGCAGTTCTTC.